Shown below are 10 T cell receptor beta chains from a single sample sequenced in a study of T cell responses to AZD1222 COVID-19 vaccine. Profiling relied on immunoSEQ multiplex PCR, and the TCRdb table lists in-frame clones only, not all of them. Of some 100,000 clones listed, roughly 91% are singletons. The sequenced sample was peripheral blood, obtained on day 0 of AZD1222 vaccination. The origin of the receptors is an adult in good health.

This rearrangement joins TRBV6-1 to TRBJ2-7; 8 bases are a match to TRBD2. Germline V gives CDR1 MNHNS, CDR2 SASEGT. This CDR3 is 17 amino acids long. V lost 2 bases and J lost 5; bases outside the gene matches: 14. Written as DNA, the CDR3 is TGTGCCAGCAGTGAACGGGTAGCGGGGACGACTGGGGACGAGCAGTACTTC. Translated: CASSERVAGTTGDEQYF.

The chain has TRBV2 and TRBJ2-7; D unresolved. Germline CDR1 SNHLY, CDR2 FYNNEI. With 4 bases removed from V and 5 bases from J, the gap between germline ends came to 12 bases. The CDR3 loop spans 13 amino acids. CDR3 residues: CASSVWSNHEQYF. As DNA, the CDR3 is TGTGCCAGCAGTGTCTGGTCGAACCACGAGCAGTACTTC.

V gene TRBV5-1 combines with J gene TRBJ2-3; D is unresolved. Germline CDR1 and CDR2: SGHRS and YFSETQ. CDR3 length equals 14 residues. Trimming stripped 5 bases from V and 2 bases from J, with 12 bases between. CDR3 nucleotide sequence: TGCGCCAGCAGGATGGCGTCGACCACAGATACGCAGTATTTT. Its translation is CASRMASTTDTQYF. Combining the CDR3 with reference TRBV5-1 and TRBJ2-3 gives the whole variable domain KAGVTQTPRYLIKTRGQQVTLSCSPISGHRSVSWYQQTPGQGLQFLFEYFSETQRNKGNFPGRFSGRQFSNSRSEMNVSTLELGDSALYLCASRMASTTDTQYFGPGTRLTVL.

V is TRBV20-1 and J is TRBJ1-2, with TRBD1 as a possible D gene (6 bases). The CDR3 runs 14 residues. Looked up from germline, CDR1 is DFQATT and CDR2 is SNEGSKA (reference sequence). The V gene lost 3 bases and the J gene lost 4 bases, with 15 bases spanning the gap. CDR3 DNA sequence: TGCAGTGCTAGTCGACAGGAGTATACCTATGGCTACACCTTC. Translating gives CSASRQEYTYGYTF.

The chain carries TRBV5-1 and TRBJ1-5; D not resolved. The V gene lost 0 bases and the J gene lost 4 bases, with 8 bases spanning the gap. CDR3 length: 14 amino acids. Germline lookup yields CDR1 SGHRS and CDR2 YFSETQ. Written as DNA, the CDR3 is TGCGCCAGCAGCTTGGGGCAGCAGAATCAGCCCCAGCATTTT. This encodes CASSLGQQNQPQHF.

The rearrangement links TRBV2 to TRBJ2-3; D not resolved. Trimming removed 8 bases at V and 2 bases at J, with 20 bases between. CDR3 length: 16 residues. From germline, CDR1 is SNHLY and CDR2 FYNNEI. The chain's CDR3 is CASSLLPVSSTDTQYF. The CDR3 nucleotides read TGTGCCAGCTCCCTTCTACCAGTCTCGTCCACAGATACGCAGTATTTT.

The V gene is TRBV29-1, the J gene TRBJ2-7; no definite D call. CDR3 length: 11 residues. Trimming cost V 1 base and J 4 bases, with 5 bases left between them. The germline V gene encodes CDR1 SQVTM and CDR2 ANQGSEA. Here the CDR3 DNA reads TGCAGCGTTGAAGTCACTTACGAGCAGTACTTC. Protein sequence: CSVEVTYEQYF.

V usage is TRBV7-3 and J usage is TRBJ2-7; 8 nucleotides match TRBD1. This CDR3 has 15 amino acids. Germline V lookup: CDR1 SGHTA, CDR2 FQGTGA. J lost 3 bases, V lost 5 bases, and 9 bases had no gene match. For the CDR3, the DNA is TGTGCCAGCAGCCGCGGACAGGGCCATGGCTACGAGCAGTACTTC. This gives the protein CASSRGQGHGYEQYF.

The chain uses TRBV5-4 and TRBJ2-2; 8 nucleotides agree with TRBD2. CDR1 is SGHNT, CDR2 YYREEE, per germline (reference sequence). The CDR3 is made up of 16 amino acids. With 1 base clipped from V and 5 bases from J, the junction kept 7 bases outside the gene matches. The CDR3 nucleotides read TGTGCCAGCAGCTTGCAGCTAGCGGGTTTGACCGGGGAGCTGTTTTTT. This sequence encodes CASSLQLAGLTGELFF. The whole variable domain, filled in from reference TRBV5-4 and TRBJ2-2, reads ETGVTQSPTHLIKTRGQQVTLRCSSQSGHNTVSWYQQALGQGPQFIFQYYREEENGRGNFPPRFSGLQFPNYSSELNVNALELDDSALYLCASSLQLAGLTGELFFGEGSRLTVL.

This sequence joins TRBV4-1 and TRBJ2-7; D not resolved. V dropped 0 bases and J dropped 5 bases, with 20 bases sitting between them. The CDR3 runs to 17 residues. Per germline, CDR1 MGHRA and CDR2 YSYEKL. As DNA, the CDR3 is TGCGCCAGCAGCCAAGATGAAAGGCAGTTTAGCACCAACGAGCAGTACTTC. Amino acids: CASSQDERQFSTNEQYF.